This TCR beta chain was captured by sequencing in a study of technical replicates of blood from a few donors. CDR3 length equals 16 residues. The V end was cut by 2 bases, the J end by 7 bases, with 18 bases between. Germline V lookup: CDR1 MNHNS, CDR2 SASEGT. Some clones are missing from TCRdb's copy, which holds only in-frame ones; the method was immunoSEQ multiplex PCR. The sample contains under 95,000 clones, roughly 94% of which appear only once. Material: T cells isolated from PBMCs. This sequence originates from a human donor in good health. J is TRBJ2-1 and V is TRBV6-1, with D uncertain. The CDR3 region has the DNA TGTGCCAGCAGTGAACCCCGTTCAGGCCTACGGAATGAGCAGTTCTTC. This encodes CASSEPRSGLRNEQFF.